The rows below give T cell receptor beta chains drawn from one sample of a study of cytomegalovirus exposure and HLA in healthy donors. TCRdb's copy holds only in-frame clones and misses some; the assay was immunoSEQ multiplex PCR. The sample lists some 130,000 clones; 75% to 90% were seen once. The sample taken for sequencing was PBMCs. The receptors originated from a male donor in good health and CMV-seronegative. Each CDR3 is given with its conserved first and last residue. A D gene is named only where the DNA matches it firmly. Where a row states a size, it is once, few, many or the class of an expanded clone; other rows omit it.

abundance,v_gene,j_gene,d_gene,CDR3nt,CDR3aa
.,TRBV5-1,TRBJ2-5,TRBD2,TGCGCCAGCAGCTTGATGCCGGTAGCGGGAGAGCGAGAGACCCAGTACTTC,CASSLMPVAGERETQYF
.,TRBV4-3,TRBJ1-6,.,TGCGCCAGCAGCCAAGATCATCCCGCAGGAAATTCACCCCTCCACTTT,CASSQDHPAGNSPLHF
.,TRBV6-5,TRBJ1-6,.,TGTGCCAGCAGTTACTCGAGTCCTAATTCACCCCTCCACTTT,CASSYSSPNSPLHF
.,TRBV30,TRBJ2-4,.,TGTGCCTGGAGTTACCCTGGACTCCACCCGGGAAAAAACATTCAGTACTTC,CAWSYPGLHPGKNIQYF
.,TRBV4-2,TRBJ2-1,TRBD2,TGTGCCAGCAGCCAAGAATATGGTAGCGGGGGGTATGAGCAGTTCTTC,CASSQEYGSGGYEQFF
.,TRBV14,TRBJ2-7,TRBD1,TGTGCCAGCAGCCAAGATATGAACAGGGGTTACGAGCAGTACTTC,CASSQDMNRGYEQYF
.,TRBV19,TRBJ2-1,.,TGTGCCAGTAGTCCCCGGGGTAGGTTCTACAATGAGCAGTTCTTC,CASSPRGRFYNEQFF
.,TRBV19,TRBJ1-2,.,TGTGCCAGTAACTCTGGGGCGAGACCTTGGGACTATGGCTACACCTTC,CASNSGARPWDYGYTF
few,TRBV12-2,TRBJ1-6,.,TGTGCAAGTCGCTTGGGCAGCATTAATTCACCCCTCCACTTT,CASRLGSINSPLHF
.,TRBV19,TRBJ1-5,.,TGTGCCAGTAGTATCTCGGGGTCGGGTCAGCCCCAGCATTTT,CASSISGSGQPQHF
.,TRBV6-5,TRBJ2-1,TRBD2,TGTGCCAGCAGTTACTCTGCGGGAGGGCCCCATGAGCAGTTCTTC,CASSYSAGGPHEQFF
.,TRBV6-5,TRBJ1-5,.,TGTGCCAGCAGTTACTGGAGCGGGCCCCAGCATTTT,CASSYWSGPQHF
.,TRBV6-5,TRBJ2-2,TRBD1,TGTGCCAGCAGAACCGGACAGGTGAACACCGGGGAGCTGTTTTTT,CASRTGQVNTGELFF
.,TRBV9,TRBJ2-5,TRBD1,TGTGCCAGCAGCAAGGGGGCCCCGGAGACCCAGTACTTC,CASSKGAPETQYF
.,TRBV10-3,TRBJ1-1,TRBD1,TGTGCCATCAGTGATCCACCGGGACAGGGGCTTAACACTGAAGCTTTCTTT,CAISDPPGQGLNTEAFF
.,TRBV5-4,TRBJ2-1,TRBD1,TGTGCCAGCAGCTTGGCCGGGACAGGGGGATACAATGAGCAGTTCTTC,CASSLAGTGGYNEQFF
.,TRBV6-5,TRBJ1-3,.,TGTGCCAGCAGTGGCAGGGGCCTGGGAAACACCATATATTTT,CASSGRGLGNTIYF
.,TRBV28,TRBJ2-7,.,TGTGGAAGCGGTGAGAACTACGAGCAGTACTTC,CGSGENYEQYF
.,TRBV5-4,TRBJ2-2,TRBD2,TGTGCCAGCAGCCCCTGGCTAGCGGGAGGGCCTGGTATGGCCGGGGAGCTGTTTTTT,CASSPWLAGGPGMAGELFF
.,TRBV7-6,TRBJ2-1,TRBD1,TGTGCCAGCAGCCGGGGACAGGGATTCAATGAGCAGTTCTTC,CASSRGQGFNEQFF
once,TRBV25-1,TRBJ2-3,TRBD2,TGTGCCAGCAGTGAAGCGGGGGTCTTAGATACGCAGTATTTT,CASSEAGVLDTQYF
.,TRBV23-1,TRBJ2-6,TRBD1,TGCGCCAGCCAGGACAGGGTCAACTCTGGGGCCAACGTCCTGACTTTC,CASQDRVNSGANVLTF
once,TRBV5-1,TRBJ1-5,TRBD1,TGCGCCAGCAGCGACGGACAGGGTCCCAATCAGCCCCAGCATTTT,CASSDGQGPNQPQHF
.,TRBV4-1,TRBJ1-1,.,TGCGCCAGCAGCAGGGCTGCGGGAGTGCACACTGAAGCTTTCTTT,CASSRAAGVHTEAFF
few,TRBV6-6,TRBJ1-1,TRBD1,TGTGCCAGCAGGGGGGACAGGGCGACTGAAGCTTTCTTT,CASRGDRATEAFF
.,TRBV19,TRBJ2-5,.,TGTGCCAGTAGTATAGGGGGGGACCAAGAGACCCAGTACTTC,CASSIGGDQETQYF
.,TRBV5-1,TRBJ1-2,.,TGCGCCAGCAGCTTGGCCCGCGGAAACGGCTACACCTTC,CASSLARGNGYTF
.,TRBV9,TRBJ1-3,.,TGTGCCAGCAGCGTAGGTCTGGCAGACTCTGGAAACACCATATATTTT,CASSVGLADSGNTIYF
.,TRBV2,TRBJ2-2,.,TGTGCCAGCAGTGACAGGGAAACCGGGGAGCTGTTTTTT,CASSDRETGELFF
.,TRBV30,TRBJ2-1,TRBD1,TGTGCCTGGAGTACCGGACAGGGTGACAATGAGCAGTTCTTC,CAWSTGQGDNEQFF
.,TRBV27,TRBJ1-2,.,TGTGCCAGCAGTTGGCGGGTTAACTATGGCTACACCTTC,CASSWRVNYGYTF
.,TRBV11-3,TRBJ2-1,.,TGTGCCAGCAGCTTAGTACCGGGAGCGATCAATGAGCAGTTCTTC,CASSLVPGAINEQFF
.,TRBV7-8,TRBJ2-5,TRBD2,TGTGCCAGCAGCCACCCGGGGGGGCCCTCCCCCAGGGAGACCCAGTACTTC,CASSHPGGPSPRETQYF
few,TRBV28,TRBJ2-1,TRBD2,TGTGCCAGCAGCCCTAGCGGGGGGGCCTACAATGAGCAGTTCTTC,CASSPSGGAYNEQFF
few,TRBV5-1,TRBJ1-3,.,TGCGCCAGCAGCTTGGAAGGACAGTCTGGAAACACCATATATTTT,CASSLEGQSGNTIYF
.,TRBV19,TRBJ1-6,.,TGTGCCACCAGGGGCGACAGAGGCACCTCACCCCTCCACTTT,CATRGDRGTSPLHF
once,TRBV6-5,TRBJ1-2,.,TGTGCCAGCAGGGAACAGTTCTATGGCTACACCTTC,CASREQFYGYTF
.,TRBV9,TRBJ2-7,TRBD1,TGTGCCAGCAGCACGGGACAGGGCTACGAGCAGTACTTC,CASSTGQGYEQYF
.,TRBV9,TRBJ1-2,.,TGTGCCAGCAGCCCGGCCCCTGGTAGCAACTATGGCTACACCTTC,CASSPAPGSNYGYTF
few,TRBV11-2,TRBJ1-1,.,TGTGCCAGCAGCTCGGTCGGGGGGAACACTGAAGCTTTCTTT,CASSSVGGNTEAFF
.,TRBV6-5,TRBJ2-7,.,TGTGCCAGCAGTTTGTCCGGGGAGCAGTACTTC,CASSLSGEQYF
once,TRBV7-9,TRBJ2-1,TRBD2,TGTTCCAGCAGCCCCCCTAGCGGGAGGGGGTCCTACAATGAGCAGTTCTTC,CSSSPPSGRGSYNEQFF
.,TRBV19,TRBJ1-4,.,TGTGCCAGTCGGGGAGGTGAAAAACTGTTTTTT,CASRGGEKLFF
.,TRBV18,TRBJ2-2,TRBD1,TGTGCCAGCTCACCAGAGGGGGCACGGACCGGGGAGCTGTTTTTT,CASSPEGARTGELFF
.,TRBV6-1,TRBJ2-7,TRBD1,TGTGCCAGCAGTGCTGTCCGGGACAGGGGATACGAGCAGTACTTC,CASSAVRDRGYEQYF
.,TRBV7-3,TRBJ2-7,TRBD1,TGTGCCAGCAGCCAACAGGGGGCAGGCTACGAGCAGTACTTC,CASSQQGAGYEQYF
.,TRBV18,TRBJ2-7,.,TGTGCCAGCTCACCACCTGGCAGGGGATCCTACGAGCAGTACTTC,CASSPPGRGSYEQYF
.,TRBV18,TRBJ1-1,.,TGTGCCAGCTCTCGGACAGCGAACACTGAAGCTTTCTTT,CASSRTANTEAFF